This TCR beta chain was identified in a study of CD4 and CD8 cells across lung adenocarcinoma regions. From the PCR reads, TCRdb called clonotypes with MiXCR, one entry per CDR3 protein. The sample holds 9,500 to 12,000 distinct CDR3 sequences, more than 35% seen once. CDR3 length equals 9 residues. Germline lookup yields CDR1 SGHAT and CDR2 FQNNGV. Remarks on this clonotype: Its ends do not fully match the called genes, so a read error is possible.

Material for sequencing was CD8+ T cells from the margin of a lung tumor. The rearrangement links TRBV11-2 to TRBJ2-5, with a possible D match to TRBD2 (5 bases). The TCR originated in a male donor with lung adenocarcinoma. The CD4 and CD8 labels of this study may be unreliable. The CDR3 DNA is TGTGCCAGCAAACTAGTTTGGGATTTT. Translation gives CASKLVWDF.